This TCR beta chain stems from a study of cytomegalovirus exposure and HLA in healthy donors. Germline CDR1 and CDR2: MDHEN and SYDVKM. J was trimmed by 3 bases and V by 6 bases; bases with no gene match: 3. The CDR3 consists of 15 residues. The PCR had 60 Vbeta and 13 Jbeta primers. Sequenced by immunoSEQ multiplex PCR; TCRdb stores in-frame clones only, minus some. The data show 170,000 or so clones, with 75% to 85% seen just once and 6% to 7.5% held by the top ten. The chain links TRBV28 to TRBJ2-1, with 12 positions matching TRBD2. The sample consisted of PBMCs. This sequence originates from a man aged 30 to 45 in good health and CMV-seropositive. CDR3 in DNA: TGTGCCAGCAGCAGGGGACTAGCGGGCTACAATGAGCAGTTCTTC. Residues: CASSRGLAGYNEQFF.